These 12 T cell receptor beta chains came from one sample sequenced in a study of blood T cells in healthy people across ages. Next came a second PCR, run for about 7 to 12 cycles, which used a sample-barcoded 5' primer along with a J-beta primer mix. TCRdb ran MiXCR on the 5' RACE reads and lists one entry per CDR3 protein. Of 1 million or so distinct CDR3 sequences in the sample, over 35% were seen once. The specimen sequenced was blood. The origin of the receptors is a woman aged 55-69 years in good health.

In this sample, this clonotype turned up a few times. As DNA, the CDR3 is TGCAGCGTTCTTTATAGCGGGAGGGGCACAGATACGCAGTATTTT. This gives the protein CSVLYSGRGTDTQYF. This chain joins TRBV29-1 and TRBJ2-3, with TRBD2 matching over 11 bases. CDR3 length equals 15 residues. The V gene's germline CDR1 is SQVTM and CDR2 ANQGSEA. Trimming at V came to 5 bases and at J to 1 base, leaving 5 bases not matched to a gene.

On this clonotype itself: At one boundary the junction diverges from the germline segment, which might be a read error. The rearrangement uses TRBV15 and TRBJ2-1, with a tentative D call TRBD2 (5 bases). The germline gives CDR1 LNHNV, CDR2 YYDKDF (reference sequence). The CDR3 totals 15 residues. CDR3 amino acids: CATTRGADSYNEQFF. The CDR3 DNA reads TGTGCCACCACCAGAGGAGCGGATTCCTACAATGAGCAGTTCTTC.

This clonotype was recorded a few times. The V gene is TRBV29-1, the J gene TRBJ2-1; unclear D gene. The germline V gene encodes CDR1 SQVTM and CDR2 ANQGSEA. V was pared by 2 bases and J by 4 bases, with 9 bases between. This CDR3 spans 13 amino acids. The CDR3 bases are TGCAGCGTTGAAAAGGGCGTATACAATGAGCAGTTCTTC. Amino acids: CSVEKGVYNEQFF.

J is TRBJ1-2 and V is TRBV20-1, with D perhaps TRBD1 (5 bases). With 3 bases removed from V and 4 bases from J, the gap between germline ends came to 27 bases. The germline V gene has CDR1 DFQATT and CDR2 SNEGSKA (reference sequence). CDR3 size: 18 residues. The CDR3: CSARESGKRGDLIYGYTF. The DNA of the CDR3 is TGCAGTGCTAGGGAGTCGGGGAAACGGGGGGATCTTATCTATGGCTACACCTTC.

This clonotype was picked up a small number of times. The chain combines TRBV27 with TRBJ2-3, with D possibly TRBD2 on 6 matching bases. V lost 5 bases and J lost 0, with 21 bases in between. This CDR3 has 18 amino acids. CDR1 and CDR2 from the germline V gene are MNHEY and SMNVEV (reference sequence). In DNA form, the CDR3 reads TGTGCCAGCAGTCCGCGGGACTCTAGACTAACTAGCACAGATACGCAGTATTTT. Protein product: CASSPRDSRLTSTDTQYF.

This clonotype was seen at least ten times. J is TRBJ2-1 and V is TRBV15; a possible D gene is TRBD1 (5 bases). Germline lookup yields CDR1 LNHNV and CDR2 YYDKDF (reference sequence). The V end was cut by 0 bases, the J end by 6 bases, with 15 bases between. CDR3 length: 16 residues. The CDR3 reads CATSRDTQGPTNEQFF. The CDR3 DNA reads TGTGCCACCAGCAGAGATACCCAGGGTCCTACCAATGAGCAGTTCTTC.

This clonotype was counted between two and nine times. This chain connects TRBV19 to TRBJ2-6; D remains unclear. The ends were cut back, 3 bases at V and 1 base at J, with 10 bases in the middle. The CDR3 totals 16 residues. The germline V gene has CDR1 LNHDA and CDR2 SQIVND (reference sequence). The CDR3 sequence: CASSIPAQSGANVLTF. CDR3 bases: TGTGCCAGTAGTATTCCCGCGCAATCTGGGGCCAACGTCCTGACTTTC.

This chain links TRBV7-2 with TRBJ2-3; 9 positions agree with TRBD2. With 1 base clipped from V and 6 bases from J, the junction kept 8 bases outside the gene matches. The CDR3 loop spans 16 amino acids. From germline, CDR1 is SGHTA and CDR2 FQGNSA. CDR3 amino acids: CASSLEGGGARDTQYF. Written as DNA, the CDR3 is TGTGCCAGCAGCTTAGAAGGCGGGGGGGCCAGGGATACGCAGTATTTT. The full variable domain, its missing parts supplied by reference TRBV7-2 and TRBJ2-3, is GAGVSQSPSNKVTEKGKDVELRCDPISGHTALYWYRQSLGQGLEFLIYFQGNSAPDKSGLPSDRFSAERTGGSVSTLTIQRTQQEDSAVYLCASSLEGGGARDTQYFGPGTRLTVL.

The chain is built from TRBV5-1 and TRBJ2-1; D may be TRBD2 (6 bases). The CDR3 runs 16 residues. V was clipped by 4 bases and J by 0 bases, with 14 bases between them. Looked up from germline, CDR1 is SGHRS and CDR2 is YFSETQ. The CDR3 is CASSHLGAGSYNEQFF. In DNA, the CDR3 is TGCGCCAGCAGCCATCTTGGAGCGGGCTCCTACAATGAGCAGTTCTTC.

The chain employs TRBV5-1 and TRBJ2-1, with TRBD2 matching over 9 bases. The ends lost 8 bases at V and 4 bases at J; junction bases unmatched: 7. The CDR3 extends over 14 amino acids. Per germline, CDR1 SGHRS and CDR2 YFSETQ. CDR3 sequence reads: CASQAGGTYNEQFF. CDR3 nucleotides: TGCGCCAGTCAAGCGGGGGGAACATACAATGAGCAGTTCTTC.

This clonotype was seen only a few times. The chain couples TRBV28 to TRBJ2-1; TRBD1 is a possible D gene (6 bases). The germline gives CDR1 MDHEN, CDR2 SYDVKM. V was cut by 8 bases and J by 1 base, with 15 bases left in between. The CDR3 covers 15 residues. The DNA for the CDR3 is TGTGCCAGCGCTAGCCCCACAGGGTCCTACAATGAGCAGTTCTTC. This encodes CASASPTGSYNEQFF.

A few counts support this clonotype. This chain links TRBV24-1 with TRBJ2-3; D is unclear. Germline V lookup: CDR1 KGHDR, CDR2 SFDVKD. The CDR3 is made up of 12 amino acids. Trimming cost V 7 bases and J 0 bases, with 4 bases left between them. The CDR3 DNA sequence: TGTGCCACCAGGGACAGCACAGATACGCAGTATTTT. Residues: CATRDSTDTQYF.